The 17 T cell receptor beta chains presented below share a single source sample, sequenced in a study of OX40 agonist ivuxolimab in advanced cancers. Libraries were prepared by immunoSEQ multiplex PCR; TCRdb keeps only in-frame clonotypes and omits some of them. This sample has some 120,000 clones, with around 92% found just once. The sequencing here drew on CD4+ or CD8+ T cells sorted from blood, taken in a trial of the OX40 agonist ivuxolimab. The receptors come from an adult with an advanced solid tumor such as melanoma, head and neck, liver or kidney cancer.

The gene calls are TRBV11-1 and TRBJ2-1, with D maybe TRBD1 (5 bases). The ends were cut back, 1 base at V and 5 bases at J, with 6 bases in the middle. This CDR3 spans 13 amino acids. Germline lookup yields CDR1 SGHAT and CDR2 FQDESV (reference sequence). CDR3 coding DNA: TGTGCCAGCAGCTTAGTCAGGGACAATGAGCAGTTCTTC. Its translation is CASSLVRDNEQFF.

As to this clone: The sample holds other DNA sequences that translate to the same CDR3. The CDR3, as DNA: TGCGCCAGCAGCCAAGTCTCCGTGAACACTGAAGCTTTCTTT. Amino acid sequence: CASSQVSVNTEAFF. This chain uses TRBV4-1 with TRBJ1-1, with D unresolved. CDR1 is MGHRA, CDR2 YSYEKL, per germline. CDR3 length: 14 amino acids. V was pared by 1 base and J by 0 bases, with 6 bases between.

The rearrangement links TRBV6-6 to TRBJ1-3, with D perhaps matching TRBD1 (5 bases). Trimming removed 0 bases at V and 15 bases at J, with 12 bases between. This CDR3 comprises 12 residues. CDR1 MNHNY and CDR2 SVGAGI come from the germline V gene (reference sequence). The CDR3 spells CASSYSGVEAYF. The CDR3 DNA follows: TGTGCCAGCAGTTACTCAGGGGTGGAGGCATATTTT.

The table lists this clone with a count of one. The chain uses TRBV4-2 and TRBJ2-6, with D possibly being TRBD1 (5 bases). V was cut by 4 bases and J by 2 bases, with 12 bases left in between. Germline V gives CDR1 LGHNA, CDR2 YNFKEQ. The CDR3 covers 16 residues. The CDR3 region has the DNA TGTGCCAGCAGCCCCTCAGGGTATGCTGGGGCCAACGTCCTGACTTTC. It translates to CASSPSGYAGANVLTF.

In this sample, this clone turned up once. The CDR3 here is CASSLNGGATNEKLFF. The CDR3 DNA follows: TGTGCCAGCAGTCTCAACGGCGGTGCAACTAATGAAAAACTGTTTTTT. The genes are TRBV28 and TRBJ1-4; D gene uncertain. Germline V CDR1 and CDR2: MDHEN, SYDVKM. CDR3 length: 16 amino acids. V was shortened by 5 bases and J by 0 bases, with 13 bases between the two germline ends.

V usage is TRBV6-5 and J usage is TRBJ1-5, with D possibly TRBD1 on 5 matching bases. The CDR3 length is 13 residues. V lost 2 bases and J 5 bases, leaving 7 bases between the germline ends. Germline assignment: CDR1 MNHEY and CDR2 SVGAGI. CDR3 bases: TGTGCCAGCAGTTACGACAGAGATCAGCCCCAGCATTTT. Its protein product is CASSYDRDQPQHF.

The J gene is TRBJ2-7, the V gene TRBV18; D unclear. The V end lost 3 bases, the J end lost 3 bases, and 15 bases lay between the germline ends. Germline CDR1 KGHSH, CDR2 LQKENI. The CDR3 sequence is 15 residues long. The DNA for the CDR3 is TGTGCCAGCTCACCTTACCGGGTTTCGATCTACGAGCAGTACTTC. Translated, it gives CASSPYRVSIYEQYF. The variable domain in full, completed from reference TRBV18 and TRBJ2-7, reads NAGVMQNPRHLVRRRGQEARLRCSPMKGHSHVYWYRQLPEEGLKFMVYLQKENIIDESGMPKERFSAEFPKEGPSILRIQQVVRGDSAAYFCASSPYRVSIYEQYFGPGTRLTVT.

This clone has only one observation. This rearrangement joins TRBV28 to TRBJ1-1; perhaps TRBD1 as D (6 bases). V lost 4 bases and J lost 2, with 11 bases in between. CDR1 and CDR2 (germline): MDHEN, SYDVKM. This CDR3 is 14 amino acids long. This CDR3 is CASSSGGANTEAFF. CDR3 DNA sequence: TGTGCCAGCAGTTCCGGGGGGGCCAACACTGAAGCTTTCTTT.

The V and J genes are TRBV6-1 and TRBJ2-2; no reliable D call. The germline V gene has CDR1 MNHNS and CDR2 SASEGT. Trimming removed 7 bases at V and 0 bases at J, with 9 bases between. The CDR3 extends over 14 amino acids. The CDR3 loop is CASIVTTNTGELFF. In DNA, the CDR3 is TGTGCCAGCATTGTGACAACGAACACCGGGGAGCTGTTTTTT.

With respect to this clone: The sample holds other DNA sequences that translate to the same CDR3. The chain uses TRBV7-2 and TRBJ2-1; 7 positions match TRBD2. Germline lookup yields CDR1 SGHTA and CDR2 FQGNSA. The CDR3 consists of 16 residues. The trim removed 2 bases at V and 0 bases at J, leaving 4 bases unmatched. The CDR3 region is CASSLIRGSSYNEQFF. As DNA, the CDR3 is TGTGCCAGCAGCTTAATCCGCGGGAGCTCCTACAATGAGCAGTTCTTC.

This CDR3 is CASGGFGEVGEQFF. The CDR3 nucleotides are TGTGCCAGCGGGGGCTTCGGGGAAGTCGGTGAGCAGTTCTTC. This chain joins TRBV6-1 and TRBJ2-1; D is perhaps TRBD1 (6 bases). CDR1 and CDR2 (germline): MNHNS, SASEGT. The CDR3 is 14 amino acids. V was clipped by 8 bases and J by 9 bases, with 20 bases between them.

The CDR3 here is CASSVRGFSTDTQYF. CDR3 bases: TGTGCCAGCAGTGTGAGGGGCTTTAGCACAGATACGCAGTATTTT. This chain links TRBV6-5 with TRBJ2-3, with D possibly called TRBD1 or TRBD2 (5 bases each). CDR1 is MNHEY and CDR2 is SVGAGI in the germline V gene. The CDR3 sequence is 15 residues long. Trimming pared 5 bases from V and 0 bases from J, leaving 12 bases between.

V is TRBV4-1 and J is TRBJ1-4; D may be TRBD1 (6 bases). Trimming took 0 bases from V and 8 from J, leaving 13 bases between them. The CDR3 runs to 15 residues. Germline-derived CDR1 and CDR2 are MGHRA and YSYEKL. The CDR3 here is CASSQDFTGREKLFF. Here the CDR3 DNA reads TGCGCCAGCAGCCAAGATTTTACAGGGCGAGAAAAACTGTTTTTT.

This chain connects TRBV7-3 to TRBJ2-7, with D possibly matching TRBD2 (5 bases). Germline lookup yields CDR1 SGHTA and CDR2 FQGTGA. The CDR3 is 13 amino acids. V was clipped by 3 bases and J by 3 bases, with 9 bases between them. CDR3 DNA: TGTGCCAGCAGCTTGAACCGGGACTACGAGCAGTACTTC. This translates into CASSLNRDYEQYF.

This clone came up once. CDR3 protein: CASSSSGALSYNEQFF. CDR3 coding DNA: TGTGCCAGCAGTTCCTCGGGGGCCCTCTCCTACAATGAGCAGTTCTTC. The V and J genes are TRBV27 and TRBJ2-1; tentatively, D is TRBD1 or TRBD2 (6 bases each). The CDR3 has 16 residues. The V end lost 4 bases, the J end lost 0 bases, and 13 bases lay between the germline ends. Looked up from germline, CDR1 is MNHEY and CDR2 is SMNVEV (reference sequence).

This clone was seen once. The chain combines TRBV4-2 with TRBJ2-3; 16 bases agree with TRBD2. The CDR3 runs 16 residues. Germline lookup yields CDR1 LGHNA and CDR2 YNFKEQ. V trimming: 8 bases; J trimming: 1 base; junction bases outside the gene matches: 3. CDR3 nucleotides: TGTGCCAGCGGGGGGACTAGCGGGAGGGGCACAGATACGCAGTATTTT. Translated: CASGGTSGRGTDTQYF.

The table lists this clone with a few counts. J is TRBJ2-3 and V is TRBV7-2, with TRBD2 as a possible D gene (6 bases). CDR1 is SGHTA and CDR2 is FQGNSA in the germline V gene. The CDR3 has 14 residues. V lost 4 bases, J lost 3 bases, and 11 bases lay in between. The CDR3 coding sequence is TGTGCCAGCAGCTCTAGCGTGGGGACAGATACGCAGTATTTT. Translation: CASSSSVGTDTQYF.